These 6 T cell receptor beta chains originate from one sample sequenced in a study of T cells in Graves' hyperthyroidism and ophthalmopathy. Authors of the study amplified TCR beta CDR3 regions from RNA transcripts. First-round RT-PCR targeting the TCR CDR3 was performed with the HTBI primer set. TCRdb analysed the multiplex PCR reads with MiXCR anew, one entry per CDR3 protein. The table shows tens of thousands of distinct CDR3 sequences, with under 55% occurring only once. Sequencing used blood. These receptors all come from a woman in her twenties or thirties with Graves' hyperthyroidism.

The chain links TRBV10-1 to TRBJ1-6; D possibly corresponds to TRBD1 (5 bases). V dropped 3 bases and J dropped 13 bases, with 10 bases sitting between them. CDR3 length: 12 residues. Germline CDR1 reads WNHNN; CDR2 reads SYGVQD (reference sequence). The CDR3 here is CASSDGAGPLHF. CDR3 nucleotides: TGCGCCAGCAGTGACGGAGCAGGGCCCCTCCACTTT.

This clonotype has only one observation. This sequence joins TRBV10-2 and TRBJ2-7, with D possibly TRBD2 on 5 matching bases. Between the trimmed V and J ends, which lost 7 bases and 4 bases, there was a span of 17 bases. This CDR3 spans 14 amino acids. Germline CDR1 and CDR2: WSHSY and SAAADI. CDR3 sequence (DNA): TGCGCCAGCATGGCATGGGAGTCCGGGTACGAGCAGTACTTC. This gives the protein CASMAWESGYEQYF.

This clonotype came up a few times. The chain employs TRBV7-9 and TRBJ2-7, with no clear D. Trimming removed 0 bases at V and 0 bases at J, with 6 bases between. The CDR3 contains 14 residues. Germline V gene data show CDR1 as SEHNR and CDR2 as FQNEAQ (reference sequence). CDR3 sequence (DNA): TGTGCCAGCAGCTTAGCGGGCCCCTCCTACGAGCAGTACTTC. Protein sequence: CASSLAGPSYEQYF. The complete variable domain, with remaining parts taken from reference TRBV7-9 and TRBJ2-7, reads DTGVSQNPRHKITKRGQNVTFRCDPISEHNRLYWYRQTLGQGPEFLTYFQNEAQLEKSRLLSDRFSAERPKGSFSTLEIQRTEQGDSAMYLCASSLAGPSYEQYFGPGTRLTVT.

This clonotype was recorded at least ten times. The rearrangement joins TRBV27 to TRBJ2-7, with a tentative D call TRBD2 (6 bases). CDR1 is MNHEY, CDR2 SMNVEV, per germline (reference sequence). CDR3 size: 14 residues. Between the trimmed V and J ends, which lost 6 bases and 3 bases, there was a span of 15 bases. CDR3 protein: CASSDGTSIYEQYF. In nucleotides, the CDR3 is TGTGCCAGCAGCGATGGGACTTCGATCTACGAGCAGTACTTC.

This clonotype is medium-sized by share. The CDR3 nucleotides read TGCGCCAGCAGTGAGGAGCGGGAGACCCAGTACTTC. Its translation: CASSEERETQYF. V usage is TRBV10-2 and J usage is TRBJ2-5; a weak D match, TRBD2 (5 bases). Germline CDR1 reads WSHSY; CDR2 reads SAAADI. The CDR3 runs to 12 residues. Trimming took 2 bases from V and 5 from J, leaving 6 bases between them.

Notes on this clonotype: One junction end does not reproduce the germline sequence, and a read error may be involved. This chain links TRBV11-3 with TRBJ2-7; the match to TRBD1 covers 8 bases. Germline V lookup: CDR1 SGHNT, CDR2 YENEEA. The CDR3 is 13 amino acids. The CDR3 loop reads CASQWQGAGEQCF. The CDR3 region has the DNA TGTGCCAGCCAGTGGCAGGGGGCCGGAGAGCAGTGCTTC.